Below, one T cell receptor (beta chain) is given with its context. Germline CDR1 reads SGHRS; CDR2 reads YFSETQ. The CDR3 loop spans 14 amino acids. With 4 bases removed from V and 7 bases from J, the gap between germline ends came to 15 bases. These data are taken from a study of blood T cell repertoires in COVID-19. Study context: PBMCs, B-cell-depleted T cells, or T cells were the source of the cDNA or gDNA that made up the material.

Per the original data handling: Cell counts per sample came from amplifying reference gene primers. The data were produced by immunoSEQ multiplex PCR, yet TCRdb's version contains in-frame clones alone and is incomplete. V, J and clone size derive from that table, while D and trimming were established from the DNA sequence. The sample consists of fewer than 200,000 clones, over 60% of them appearing once. This chain links TRBV5-1 with TRBJ2-4, with a possible D match to TRBD1 (6 bases). This receptor was identified in a woman aged 70-85 years with acute or convalescent COVID-19. Specimen: peripheral blood. The CDR3, as DNA: TGCGCCAGCAGCGTGGGTTCAGGGGTGAACATTCAGTACTTC. It encodes CASSVGSGVNIQYF.